A selection of T cell receptor beta chains follows, all from one sample in a study of T cell responses to AZD1222 COVID-19 vaccine. This table comes from immunoSEQ multiplex PCR, and its TCRdb copy is limited to in-frame clones, with some not included. The sample includes approximately 140,000 clones, around 89% of them seen just once. The source was peripheral blood, collected on day 0 of AZD1222 vaccination. All receptors come from an adult in good health. Each CDR3 is given with its conserved first and last residue.

v_gene	CDR3aa
TRBV3-1/TRBV3-2	CASSLGTGGRYTF
TRBV6-6	CASKRGPSADNEQFF
TRBV7-9	CASSLGGQGGMYGYTF
TRBV7-9	CASSSQGQMNTEAFF
TRBV9	CASSVAWGGSGNTIYF
TRBV30	CAWSWDGRTEAFF
TRBV10-3	CATRPGDRDGETQYF
TRBV7-2	CASSETSRETQYF
TRBV7-2	CASSLILINTGELFF
TRBV7-3	CASSPGGATNTEAFF
TRBV28	CASSPTGSYGYTF
TRBV6-5	CASSSPGGPTGELFF
TRBV30	CAWSTGPRAGGLFF
TRBV4-3	CASSQVDRGDGYTF
TRBV12-3/TRBV12-4	CASKVTDTQYF
TRBV19	CASMGGIYQPQHF
TRBV6-2/TRBV6-3	CASIPGGAGTLNTEAFF
TRBV2	CAGRRRGGNTIYF
TRBV7-2	CASSPGTGGKNEAFF
TRBV30	CAWSEISNIQYF
TRBV5-4	CASSRPGTGPHYGYTF
TRBV19	CASSPSPQGLNQPQHF
TRBV28	CASGIGTDIFGVFF
TRBV2	CASTGQGRTEAFF
TRBV11-2	CASSLRSGGARLDYNEQFF
TRBV18	CASSPRRGLEETQYF
TRBV19	CASSIVRQLNQPQHF
TRBV29-1	CSVKLTGRTGELFF
TRBV4-1	CASRGLPNEKLFF
TRBV25-1	CASSARTGGDYGYTF
TRBV28	CASSSNYGYTF
TRBV6-5	CASLTRGRNEQFF
TRBV7-3	CASSPGPSDGYTF
TRBV10-3	CAISDPSGGTNIQYF
TRBV7-2	CASSLLGQRNYEQYF
TRBV6-5	CASSPNFYEQYF
TRBV27	CASSLWGDSNQPQHF
TRBV21-1	CASSKSPKRQGYQPQHF
TRBV5-1	CASMREHSTDTQYF
TRBV9	CASSVTAGSGNTIYF
TRBV27	CASSLWPPLKLGAQYF
TRBV4-2	CASSQVDLDYQPQHF
TRBV19	CASRPQDRNTQYF
TRBV4-3	CASSQELGGTDTQYF
TRBV7-2	CASSYTRDYEQYF
TRBV5-1	CASSTTSGAYNEQFF
TRBV7-9	CASSLPGGGFYNEQFF
TRBV5-1	CASSLMETQYF
TRBV6-6	CASSYGTRGETQYF
TRBV5-1	CASSLVPGTGGSYEQYF
TRBV18	CASSPGLTDQPQHF
TRBV15	CATSRVTGPEQYF
TRBV7-2	CASSLPGGTSLVGEKLFF
TRBV24-1	CATSDSGTGSYGYTF
TRBV19	CASSIYAMNTEAFF
TRBV7-3	CASREPGQGPGYTF
TRBV28	CASRNQGGEAFF
TRBV7-9	CASSRGQNYGYTF
TRBV18	CASSTDGGEAFF
TRBV9	CASSVAAGDYGYTF